These 2 T cell receptor beta chains were all obtained from the same sample, sequenced in a study of blood T cells in healthy people across ages. Together with a sample-barcoded 5' primer, a J-beta primer mix was included in a second PCR lasting roughly 7 to 11 cycles. TCRdb re-called the 5' RACE reads through MiXCR, storing one row per CDR3 protein. Here the sample spans about 1,500,000 distinct CDR3 sequences, about 30% being singletons. Material: blood. Receptors originate from a woman aged 25 to 39 in good health.

To note about this clonotype: A read error is possible here, since a much larger clone lies one base away. The chain combines TRBV10-1 with TRBJ2-5; D perhaps matches TRBD2 (6 bases). V lost 6 bases and J lost 5, with 13 bases in between. Germline values: CDR1 WNHNN, CDR2 SYGVQD (reference sequence). The CDR3 length is 13 residues. CDR3 nucleotides: TGCGCCAGCAGCGGGAGCGATCTCGAGACCCAGTACTTC. It translates to CASSGSDLETQYF.

This clonotype was picked up many times. The V call is TRBV15, the J call TRBJ2-1, with a weak D call TRBD2 (7 bases). The length of the CDR3 is 14 residues. Per germline, CDR1 LNHNV and CDR2 YYDKDF (reference sequence). Trimming cost V 3 bases and J 6 bases, with 12 bases left between them. The CDR3 region has the DNA TGTGCCACCAGCAGCGGGGGGACATTCAATGAGCAGTTCTTC. Encoded protein: CATSSGGTFNEQFF.